This T cell receptor (beta chain) was sequenced in a study of shared clonotypes between healthy human individuals. Division of CD4+ cells produced a CD45RA+ naive subset and a CD45RA-negative memory subset. Comment on this clone: Its specificity is unknown.

The study's findings and limits: Larger richness was generally estimated for naive than memory subsets. The naive CD4 repertoires of several donors were compared, and around 5.1% of clonotypes were shared. Genetic and exposure-history diversity was limited by the small donor number.

TCRdb's copy holds only in-frame clones and misses some; the assay was immunoSEQ multiplex PCR. The sample contains 650,000 to 800,000 clones, roughly two thirds of which appear only once. This CDR3 has 15 amino acids. From germline, CDR1 is LNHDA and CDR2 SQIVND (reference sequence). Trimming at V came to 8 bases and at J to 1 base, leaving 6 bases not matched to a gene. Source material: memory CD4+ T cells sorted from blood. Described subset: CD45RA-negative fraction. The chain carries TRBV19 and TRBJ2-2; TRBD1 agrees at 8 bases. This receptor was identified in a woman aged 25 to 39 in good health. The CDR3 DNA follows: TGTGCCAGTGGGAGACAGGGGAAGAACACCGGGGAGCTGTTTTTT. Its protein is CASGRQGKNTGELFF. The full variable domain, rest sourced from reference TRBV19 and TRBJ2-2, is DGGITQSPKYLFRKEGQNVTLSCEQNLNHDAMYWYRQDPGQGLRLIYYSQIVNDFQKGDIAEGYSVSREKKESFPLTVTSAQKNPTAFYLCASGRQGKNTGELFFGEGSRLTVL.